Listed here are 5 T cell receptor beta chains from one sample, sequenced in a study of T-cell memory formation after mild COVID-19 (dated by TCRdb to the early 2020s). Libraries were prepared through 5' RACE. Data came from an Illumina NovaSeq 6000. TCRdb reworked the public reads: Q25 trimming with fastp, MiXCR clone assembly, productive beta chains retained. Records with the same CDR3 protein are collapsed into one entry carrying the most frequent genes and DNA. In this sample the table shows fewer than 350,000 distinct CDR3 sequences, about a sixth of which occur a single time. The ten top clones hold around 23% of the sample. The material sequenced was PBMCs or a T cell subset sorted from them (not recorded which). Source of these receptors: a man aged 18 to 29 who had mild COVID-19 (a few samples of this study predate the infection). The sample titles of this study are shuffled in the database, so cell type and time point are left out; the donor was told from shared clones.

The chain combines TRBV7-9 with TRBJ2-5, with 9 bases matching TRBD2. Germline V gene lookup returns CDR1 SEHNR and CDR2 FQNEAQ (reference sequence). Unmatched junction bases numbered 16, after V lost 6 bases and J lost 5 bases. The length of the CDR3 is 17 residues. CDR3 sequence reads: CASSSHWTSEVGETQYF. CDR3 sequence (DNA): TGTGCCAGCAGTTCCCACTGGACTAGCGAGGTTGGGGAGACCCAGTACTTC.

V is TRBV12-3 or TRBV12-4 and J is TRBJ2-7; D remains ambiguous. This CDR3 region has 13 residues. The V gene lost 4 bases and the J gene lost 5 bases, with 12 bases spanning the gap. The CDR3 DNA follows: TGTGCCAGCAGTTCCGGGCAGAAACACGAGCAGTACTTC. Translating gives CASSSGQKHEQYF.

This chain uses TRBV10-3 with TRBJ1-2; D unresolved. Trimming removed 2 bases from V and 4 bases from J, with 14 bases in between. Germline loops: CDR1 ENHRY, CDR2 SYGVKD. The CDR3 has 15 amino acids. In nucleotides, the CDR3 is TGTGCCATCAGTGAGGGGCAGGATCTTATCTATGGCTACACCTTC. Amino acids: CAISEGQDLIYGYTF.

This clonotype was seen at least ten times. V is TRBV7-3 and J is TRBJ2-2; 10 positions agree with TRBD1. The germline V gene has CDR1 SGHTA and CDR2 FQGTGA. The CDR3 is 16 amino acids. Trimming at V came to 6 bases and at J to 5 bases, leaving 9 bases not matched to a gene. The CDR3 loop is CASSQPKGQGTGELFF. CDR3 in DNA: TGTGCCAGCAGTCAACCTAAGGGACAGGGGACCGGGGAGCTGTTTTTT. The full variable domain, its missing parts supplied by reference TRBV7-3 and TRBJ2-2, is GAGVSQTPSNKVTEKGKYVELRCDPISGHTALYWYRQSLGQGPEFLIYFQGTGAADDSGLPNDRFFAVRPEGSVSTLKIQRTERGDSAVYLCASSQPKGQGTGELFFGEGSRLTVL.

The table lists this clonotype with a few counts. This chain connects TRBV6-6 to TRBJ1-1, with no clear D. Trimming took off 5 bases at V and 5 bases at J, with 9 bases between the two ends. Germline-derived CDR1 and CDR2 are MNHNY and SVGAGI (reference sequence). This CDR3 has 12 amino acids. CDR3 bases: TGTGCCAGCAGTCATGGCAAAACTGAAGCTTTCTTT. Translating it yields CASSHGKTEAFF.